The present T cell receptor (beta chain) was sequenced within a study of blood T cell repertoires in COVID-19 (dated by TCRdb to about 2020). With regard to the full study: Collaborator samples came from the United States, Italy and Spain and covered acute and convalescent phases of COVID-19. The material from the prospective study consisted of cDNA or gDNA derived from T cells, B-cell-depleted T cells, or PBMCs. Where available, HLA class I and class II types were taken from metadata supplied by the sample provider and were not determined by assay-based typing. Sample metadata almost always included a de-identified subject ID, COVID-19 status, age in years and sex. Samples came from the ongoing ImmuneRACE study (first 160 participants) plus 1,254 subjects from 6 global collaborators. A freely available public database, intended as a resource for researchers studying the immune response to SARS-CoV-2, is where the repertoires were released. Subjects who had been exposed to COVID-19, were actively infected with it, or had recovered from it provided the deeply sampled blood TCRbeta repertoires that made up the dataset.

Study-wide findings and limitations: Clinical and demographic metadata were provided uncurated, with the amount varying by source and participant.

CDR3 length: 12 amino acids, cysteine to phenylalanine. Just the 36-base CDR3 DNA is kept, in frame starting at base 1. CDR1 is given as MDHEN and CDR2 as SYDVKM, both from the germline V gene. TCRbeta CDR3 regions were amplified from genomic DNA using the immunoSEQ Assay, a bias-controlled multiplex PCR. Per the original workflow: The number of nucleated cells in each sample was estimated from the amplification of reference gene primers within the assay. To quantify the absolute abundance of each unique TCRbeta CDR3 rearrangement, sequence reads were collapsed and filtered. For each sample, productive Simpson clonality was calculated as the square root of Simpson's diversity index across productive rearrangements. This immuneACCESS table, as held by TCRdb, lists in-frame sequences with V and J called but not all clones. Of the missing ones, under half trace to an unresolved V gene in checked studies; the others have no known cause. D and trimming were read from the DNA, whereas the V and J calls and clone size are those reported in that table. This sample gives hundreds of thousands of clones in total; around 83% of them show up just once. The ten top clones hold about 9% of the sample.

Collaborating institutions collected whole blood in K2EDTA tubes following their own protocols. For TCRbeta analysis, collaborator samples were shipped as frozen whole blood, as isolated PBMCs, or as DNA extracted from either sample type. With regard to this clone: It lacks a known antigen. The junction does not match germline at one end; this may be a read error.

Sequenced material: peripheral blood. Recombination joined TRBV28 with TRBJ2-6; there is no confident call for the D gene. The TCR originated in a man older than 75 with acute or convalescent COVID-19. The CDR3 amino acid sequence is: CASYSGSNVLTF. The nucleotides are TGTGCCAGCTACAGTGGGTCCAACGTCCTGACTTTC.